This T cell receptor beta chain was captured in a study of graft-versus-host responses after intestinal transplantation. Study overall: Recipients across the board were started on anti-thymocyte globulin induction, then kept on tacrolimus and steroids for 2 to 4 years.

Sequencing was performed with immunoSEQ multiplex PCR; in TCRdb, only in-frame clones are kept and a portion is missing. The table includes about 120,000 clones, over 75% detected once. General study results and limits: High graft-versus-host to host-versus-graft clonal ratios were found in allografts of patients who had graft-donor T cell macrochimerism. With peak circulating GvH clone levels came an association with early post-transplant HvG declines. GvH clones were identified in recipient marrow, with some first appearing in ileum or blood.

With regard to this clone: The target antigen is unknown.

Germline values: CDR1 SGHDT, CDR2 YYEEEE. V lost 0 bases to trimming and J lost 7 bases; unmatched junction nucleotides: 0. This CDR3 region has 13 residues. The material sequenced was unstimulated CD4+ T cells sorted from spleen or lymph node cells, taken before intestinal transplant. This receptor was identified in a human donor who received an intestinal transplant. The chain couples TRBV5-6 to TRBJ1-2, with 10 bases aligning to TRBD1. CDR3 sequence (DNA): TGTGCCAGCAGCTTGGGGACAGGGGGTGGCTACACCTTC. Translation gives CASSLGTGGGYTF. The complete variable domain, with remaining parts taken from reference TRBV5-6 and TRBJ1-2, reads DAGVTQSPTHLIKTRGQQVTLRCSPKSGHDTVSWYQQALGQGPQFIFQYYEEEERQRGNFPDRFSGHQFPNYSSELNVNALLLGDSALYLCASSLGTGGGYTFGSGTRLTVV.